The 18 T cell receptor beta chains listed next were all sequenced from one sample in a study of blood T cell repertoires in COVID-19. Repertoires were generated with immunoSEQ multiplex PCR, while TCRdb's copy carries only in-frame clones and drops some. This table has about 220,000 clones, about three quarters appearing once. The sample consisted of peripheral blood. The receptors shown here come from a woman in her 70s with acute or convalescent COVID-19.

In DNA form, the CDR3 reads TGTGCCAGCAGTGAAACTGCGGGGGCAATACAGCCCCAGCATTTT. Its translation is CASSETAGAIQPQHF. The chain joins TRBV6-1 to TRBJ1-5; tentative D call: TRBD1 (6 bases). V was shortened by 2 bases and J by 7 bases, with 15 bases between the two germline ends. CDR1 is MNHNS, CDR2 SASEGT, per germline. This CDR3 contains 15 residues.

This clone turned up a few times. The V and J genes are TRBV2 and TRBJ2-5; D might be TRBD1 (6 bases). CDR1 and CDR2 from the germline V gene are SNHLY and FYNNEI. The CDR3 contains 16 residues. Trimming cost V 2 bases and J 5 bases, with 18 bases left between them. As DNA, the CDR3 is TGTGCCAGCAGTGAAAGTACAGGGTTGATGGGGGAGACCCAGTACTTC. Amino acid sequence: CASSESTGLMGETQYF.

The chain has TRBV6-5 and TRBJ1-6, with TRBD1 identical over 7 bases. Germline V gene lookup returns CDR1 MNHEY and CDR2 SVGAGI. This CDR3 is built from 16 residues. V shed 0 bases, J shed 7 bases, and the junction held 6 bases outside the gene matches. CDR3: CASSYSTGMGNSPLHF. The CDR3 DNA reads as TGTGCCAGCAGTTACTCGACAGGGATGGGGAATTCACCCCTCCACTTT.

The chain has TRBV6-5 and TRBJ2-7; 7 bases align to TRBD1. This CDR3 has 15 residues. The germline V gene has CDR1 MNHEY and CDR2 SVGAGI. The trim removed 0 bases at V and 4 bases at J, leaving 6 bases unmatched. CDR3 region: CASSYSAGTEYEQYV. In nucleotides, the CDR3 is TGTGCCAGCAGTTACTCGGCCGGGACAGAGTACGAGCAGTACGTC.

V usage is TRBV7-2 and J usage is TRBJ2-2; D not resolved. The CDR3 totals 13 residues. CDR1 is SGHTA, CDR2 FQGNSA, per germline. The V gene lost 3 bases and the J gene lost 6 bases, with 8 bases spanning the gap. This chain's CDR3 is CASSFSRAGELFF. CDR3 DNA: TGTGCCAGCAGCTTTAGTAGAGCCGGGGAGCTGTTTTTT.

The CDR3 reads CASSPRQGEAGELFF. CDR3 bases: TGTGCCAGCTCACCCCGACAGGGTGAGGCCGGGGAGCTGTTTTTT. This chain links TRBV18 with TRBJ2-2; 7 nucleotides line up with TRBD1. Germline V gene lookup returns CDR1 KGHSH and CDR2 LQKENI. Germline trimming cut 3 bases from V and 6 bases from J; bases unmatched to any gene: 7. The CDR3 has 15 residues.

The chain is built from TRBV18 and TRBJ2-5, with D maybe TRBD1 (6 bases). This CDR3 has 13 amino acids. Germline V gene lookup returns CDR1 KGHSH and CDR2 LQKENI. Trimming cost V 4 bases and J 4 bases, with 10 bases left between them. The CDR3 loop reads CASSLRGGETQYF. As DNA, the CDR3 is TGTGCCAGCTCACTACGAGGGGGAGAGACCCAGTACTTC.

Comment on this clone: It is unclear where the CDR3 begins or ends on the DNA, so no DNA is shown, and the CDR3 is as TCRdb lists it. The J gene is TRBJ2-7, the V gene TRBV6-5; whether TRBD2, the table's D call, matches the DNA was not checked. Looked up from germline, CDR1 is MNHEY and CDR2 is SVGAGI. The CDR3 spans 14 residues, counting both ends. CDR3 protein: CASSSSLAGWKQYV.

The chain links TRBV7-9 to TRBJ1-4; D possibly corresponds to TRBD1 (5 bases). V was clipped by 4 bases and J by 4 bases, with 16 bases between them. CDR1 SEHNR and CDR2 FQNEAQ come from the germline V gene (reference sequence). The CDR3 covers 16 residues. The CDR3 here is CASSSSSTVDNEKLFF. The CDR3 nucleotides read TGTGCCAGCAGCTCGAGCTCGACAGTTGATAATGAAAAACTGTTTTTT.

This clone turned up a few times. The CDR3 DNA is TGTGCCAGCAGCCAATCCGACAGGGCGCAGCCCCAGCATTTT. Translating it yields CASSQSDRAQPQHF. The chain employs TRBV2 and TRBJ1-5; 7 bases agree with TRBD1. After removal of 6 bases from V and 7 bases from J, the junction contained 9 bases not matched to a gene. Looked up from germline, CDR1 is SNHLY and CDR2 is FYNNEI. The CDR3 has 14 amino acids.

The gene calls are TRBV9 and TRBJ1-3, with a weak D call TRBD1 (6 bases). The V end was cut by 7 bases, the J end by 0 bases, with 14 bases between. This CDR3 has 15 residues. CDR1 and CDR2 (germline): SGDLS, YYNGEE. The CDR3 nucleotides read TGTGCCAGCGGTTCCGGGACAAGCTCTGGAAACACCATATATTTT. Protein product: CASGSGTSSGNTIYF. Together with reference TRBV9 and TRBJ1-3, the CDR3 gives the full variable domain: DSGVTQTPKHLITATGQRVTLRCSPRSGDLSVYWYQQSLDQGLQFLIQYYNGEERAKGNILERFSAQQFPDLHSELNLSSLELGDSALYFCASGSGTSSGNTIYFGEGSWLTVV.

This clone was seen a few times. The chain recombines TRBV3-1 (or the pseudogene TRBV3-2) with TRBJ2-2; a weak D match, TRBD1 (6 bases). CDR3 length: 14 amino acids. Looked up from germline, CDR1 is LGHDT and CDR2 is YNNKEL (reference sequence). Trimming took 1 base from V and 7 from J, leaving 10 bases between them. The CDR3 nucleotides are TGTGCCAGCAGCCAAGGGAACAGGGTCGGGGAGCTGTTTTTT. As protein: CASSQGNRVGELFF.

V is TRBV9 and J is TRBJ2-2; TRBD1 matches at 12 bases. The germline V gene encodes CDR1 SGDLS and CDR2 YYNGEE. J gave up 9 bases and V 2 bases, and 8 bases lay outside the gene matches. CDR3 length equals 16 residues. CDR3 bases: TGTGCCAGCAGCGTCGGGACAGGGGGCGAAATCAGGGAGCTGTTTTTT. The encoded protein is CASSVGTGGEIRELFF.

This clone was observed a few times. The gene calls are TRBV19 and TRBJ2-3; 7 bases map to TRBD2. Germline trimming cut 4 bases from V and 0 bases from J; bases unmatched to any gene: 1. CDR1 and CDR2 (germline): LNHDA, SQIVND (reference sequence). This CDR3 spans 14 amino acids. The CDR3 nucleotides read TGTGCCAGTAGTAGGGGGGGGAGCACAGATACGCAGTATTTT. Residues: CASSRGGSTDTQYF.

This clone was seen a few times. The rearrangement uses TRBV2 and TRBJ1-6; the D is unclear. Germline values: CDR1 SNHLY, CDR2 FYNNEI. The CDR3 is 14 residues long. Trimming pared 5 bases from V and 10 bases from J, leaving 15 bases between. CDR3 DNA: TGTGCCAGCAGTTTGCAGTCATTGGTATCACCCCTCCACTTT. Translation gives CASSLQSLVSPLHF. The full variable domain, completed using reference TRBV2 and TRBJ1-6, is EPEVTQTPSHQVTQMGQEVILRCVPISNHLYFYWYRQILGQKVEFLVSFYNNEISEKSEIFDDQFSVERPDGSNFTLKIRSTKLEDSAMYFCASSLQSLVSPLHFGNGTRLTVT.

The chain's CDR3 is CASRLEVRQQKTYEQYV. CDR3 sequence (DNA): TGTGCAAGTCGCTTAGAAGTTAGACAGCAGAAGACCTACGAGCAGTACGTC. The chain is built from TRBV12-2 and TRBJ2-7; TRBD1 is the table's D call, not checked against the DNA. TRBV12-2 is a known pseudogene. The CDR3 length is 17 residues.

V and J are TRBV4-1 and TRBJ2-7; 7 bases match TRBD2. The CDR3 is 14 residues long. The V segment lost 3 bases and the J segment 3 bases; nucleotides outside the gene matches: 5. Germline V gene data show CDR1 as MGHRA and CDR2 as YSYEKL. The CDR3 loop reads CASSQQAGDYEQYF. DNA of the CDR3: TGCGCCAGCAGCCAGCAGGCGGGGGACTACGAGCAGTACTTC.

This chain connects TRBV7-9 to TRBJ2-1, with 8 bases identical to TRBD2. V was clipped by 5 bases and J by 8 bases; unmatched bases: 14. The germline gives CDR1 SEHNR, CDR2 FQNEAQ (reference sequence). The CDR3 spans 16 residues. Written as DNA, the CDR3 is TGTGCCAGCAGCCCATTCGGGGGGGCCAAGAGGGATGAGCAGTTCTTC. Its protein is CASSPFGGAKRDEQFF.